This T cell receptor (beta chain) was sequenced during a study of blood T cell repertoires in COVID-19. Across the study: Samples of COVID-19 (acute and convalescent) were obtained from the United States, Italy and Spain.

In the study's own analysis: For nucleated cells, counts were estimated from reference gene primer amplification. Clones were read by immunoSEQ multiplex PCR, and TCRdb kept only the in-frame ones, dropping some. V, J and clone size are taken as reported in that table, and D and trimming were inferred from the DNA itself. Of about 12,000 clones listed, roughly 89% are singletons. Germline lookup yields CDR1 LNHDA and CDR2 SQIVND (reference sequence). The CDR3 has 17 amino acids. The germline V and J ends were trimmed by 6 bases and 0 bases, with 18 bases remaining between them. This receptor was obtained from a woman aged 55-70 years with active COVID-19. Sequenced: peripheral blood. The chain has TRBV19 and TRBJ2-1, with D possibly TRBD2 on 6 matching bases. As DNA, the CDR3 is TGTGCCAGTAGCATTATCTGGGACTTGAGCTCCTACAATGAGCAGTTCTTC. Residues: CASSIIWDLSSYNEQFF.